This T cell receptor beta chain was recovered during a study of shared clonotypes between healthy human individuals. V shed 3 bases and J shed 5 bases, with 11 bases lying between them. The germline CDR1 and CDR2 sequences are SGHDT and YYEEEE. The CDR3 consists of 13 residues. Sequencing was performed with immunoSEQ multiplex PCR; in TCRdb, only in-frame clones are kept and a portion is missing. The table shows approximately 470,000 clones, with more than 75% occurring only once. Material for sequencing was PBMCs. The chain couples TRBV5-6 to TRBJ2-5, with D maybe TRBD1 (6 bases). This clonotype originated in a woman between 40 and 50 years old in good health. Some clones in this sample may be carry-over from other donors' samples. CDR3 sequence (DNA): TGTGCCAGCAGCTCCGACAGGCGGGAGACCCAGTACTTC. Protein: CASSSDRRETQYF.